This T cell receptor (beta chain) was recovered during a study of blood T cell repertoires in COVID-19. Produced via immunoSEQ multiplex PCR; TCRdb's table is partial and in-frame only. The sample carries fewer than 250,000 clones, approximately 83% recorded once. There are 14 residues in the CDR3. Trimming stripped 6 bases from V and 7 bases from J, with 17 bases between. Per the germline V gene, CDR1 is SGHKS and CDR2 is YYEKEE (reference sequence). V and J are TRBV5-5 and TRBJ2-1, with D possibly matching TRBD1 (6 bases). The specimen sequenced was PBMCs or T cells enriched from blood (not recorded which). The origin of this receptor is a middle-aged woman who had been exposed to COVID-19. CDR3 sequence (DNA): TGTGCCAGCACCCTGACAGGATCGTGGAATGAGCAGTTCTTC. It translates to CASTLTGSWNEQFF.